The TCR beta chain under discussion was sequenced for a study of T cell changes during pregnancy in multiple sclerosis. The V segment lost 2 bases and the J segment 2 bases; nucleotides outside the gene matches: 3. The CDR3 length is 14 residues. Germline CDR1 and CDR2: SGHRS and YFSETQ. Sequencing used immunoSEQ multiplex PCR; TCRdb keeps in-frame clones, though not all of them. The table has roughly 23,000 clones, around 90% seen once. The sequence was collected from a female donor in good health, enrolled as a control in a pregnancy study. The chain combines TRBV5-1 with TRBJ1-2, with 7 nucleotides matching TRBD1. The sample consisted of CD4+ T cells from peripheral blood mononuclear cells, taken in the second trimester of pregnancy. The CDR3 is CASSLWGQNYGYTF. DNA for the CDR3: TGCGCCAGCAGCTTATGGGGACAGAACTATGGCTACACCTTC.